These T cell receptor beta chains were read from a single sample in a study of CD8 T cells in ankylosing spondylitis. TCRdb re-derived calls from the 5' RACE reads in MiXCR, one entry per CDR3 protein. The sample includes 190,000 or so distinct CDR3 sequences, 10% to 15% seen only once; the top ten take more than 15%. The sequenced sample was blood, either unsorted or a sorted T cell fraction (not recorded which). The receptors originated from a male donor with ankylosing spondylitis or in good health (not recorded which). Each CDR3 is given without its conserved first and last residue. Fields, in order: D gene, V gene, J gene, CDR3 protein. D genes are given only for firm matches.

D gene: TRBD1; V gene: TRBV3-1; J gene: TRBJ1-6; CDR3 protein: ASSPGTGGSPLH
D gene: .; V gene: TRBV14; J gene: TRBJ2-7; CDR3 protein: ASSQDDGSYEQY
D gene: .; V gene: TRBV20-1; J gene: TRBJ1-5; CDR3 protein: SARPQANQPQH
D gene: .; V gene: TRBV6-1; J gene: TRBJ2-3; CDR3 protein: ASSEVAGRRTDTQY
D gene: .; V gene: TRBV25-1; J gene: TRBJ2-3; CDR3 protein: ASSEWVAGSTDTQY
D gene: .; V gene: TRBV29-1; J gene: TRBJ1-4; CDR3 protein: SAGGGNEKLF
D gene: .; V gene: TRBV6-1; J gene: TRBJ2-7; CDR3 protein: ASSGLERWNPYEQY
D gene: .; V gene: TRBV4-1; J gene: TRBJ2-7; CDR3 protein: ASSQDRVNEQY
D gene: TRBD2; V gene: TRBV6-5; J gene: TRBJ2-3; CDR3 protein: ASSYLAGVADTQY
D gene: .; V gene: TRBV4-1; J gene: TRBJ2-7; CDR3 protein: ASSQDYPNSGEQY
D gene: .; V gene: TRBV11-3; J gene: TRBJ2-7; CDR3 protein: ASSLEPGVDDEQY
D gene: .; V gene: TRBV5-1; J gene: TRBJ1-6; CDR3 protein: ASSLGGNSPLH
D gene: .; V gene: TRBV6-2/TRBV6-3; J gene: TRBJ2-5; CDR3 protein: ASSHGETAETQY
D gene: .; V gene: TRBV4-1; J gene: TRBJ2-3; CDR3 protein: ASSPLTSLGTDTQY
D gene: .; V gene: TRBV6-1; J gene: TRBJ1-1; CDR3 protein: ASSEALEAF
D gene: .; V gene: TRBV12-3/TRBV12-4; J gene: TRBJ2-3; CDR3 protein: ASLSEDADTQY
D gene: TRBD2; V gene: TRBV20-1; J gene: TRBJ2-1; CDR3 protein: SASPGLAAADEQF
D gene: .; V gene: TRBV15; J gene: TRBJ2-3; CDR3 protein: ATSRPPGARDPDTQY
D gene: TRBD1; V gene: TRBV29-1; J gene: TRBJ2-7; CDR3 protein: SVEGGQLPNEQY
D gene: .; V gene: TRBV13; J gene: TRBJ2-7; CDR3 protein: ASSLRYEQY
D gene: .; V gene: TRBV2; J gene: TRBJ1-6; CDR3 protein: ASSEVHNSPLH
D gene: TRBD1; V gene: TRBV20-1; J gene: TRBJ1-1; CDR3 protein: SARAGTGGTEAF
D gene: .; V gene: TRBV12-3/TRBV12-4; J gene: TRBJ2-7; CDR3 protein: ASGLGAPYEQY
D gene: TRBD2; V gene: TRBV5-1; J gene: TRBJ2-5; CDR3 protein: ASSLETSGRQETQY